This entry lists 21 T cell receptor beta chains sequenced from one sample in a study of shared clonotypes between healthy human individuals. The protocol was immunoSEQ multiplex PCR, while the TCRdb copy is restricted to in-frame clones and leaves out a portion. The table has about 520,000 clones, about 84% seen once. Sequenced material: PBMCs. The receptors were sampled from a woman aged 40 to 50 in good health. Some clones in this sample may be carry-over from other donors' samples.

This rearrangement joins TRBV6-4 to TRBJ1-5, with a possible D match to TRBD1 (5 bases). The CDR3 spans 16 residues. From germline, CDR1 is MRHNA and CDR2 SNTAGT. Trimming removed 0 bases from V and 4 bases from J, with 13 bases in between. This chain's CDR3 is CASSDSGGVLNQPQHF. The DNA of the CDR3 is TGTGCCAGCAGTGACTCGGGGGGGGTTTTGAATCAGCCCCAGCATTTT.

This clone showed up just a few times. A far larger clone lies a single base away; this is likely a read error. This chain joins TRBV30 and TRBJ1-2; D ambiguous. CDR1 is GTSNPN and CDR2 is SVGIG in the germline V gene (reference sequence). Trimming left V 5 bases short and J 6 bases short, with 16 bases between. This CDR3 is 13 amino acids long. The CDR3 loop is CAWSTWARNGYTF. In DNA, the CDR3 is TGTGCCTGGTCCACCTGGGCGCGGAATGGCTACACCTTC.

The V gene is TRBV12-5, the J gene TRBJ2-2; the match to TRBD2 covers 8 bases. Trimming removed 0 bases from V and 6 bases from J; junction bases left unmatched: 0. Germline CDR1 is LGHNT and CDR2 is FRNRAP. This CDR3 is 14 amino acids long. The CDR3 is CASGLVAGAGELFF. Written as DNA, the CDR3 is TGTGCTAGTGGTTTGGTAGCGGGGGCCGGGGAGCTGTTTTTT.

V and J are TRBV27 and TRBJ2-5; 10 positions match TRBD2. Trimming took 4 bases from V and 5 from J; bases not matched to a gene: 7. Per the germline V gene, CDR1 is MNHEY and CDR2 is SMNVEV (reference sequence). This CDR3 has 15 amino acids. The CDR3 region has the DNA TGTGCCAGCAGTTCGGGTAGCGGGAGGTGGGAGACCCAGTACTTC. Translated: CASSSGSGRWETQYF.

V and J are TRBV27 and TRBJ2-1; D is uncertain. The CDR3 loop spans 14 amino acids. The germline CDR1 and CDR2 sequences are MNHEY and SMNVEV (reference sequence). Trimming pared 5 bases from V and 1 base from J, leaving 9 bases between. The CDR3 sequence is CASSPRASYNEQFF. The CDR3 region has the DNA TGTGCCAGCAGTCCTAGGGCATCCTACAATGAGCAGTTCTTC.

This chain uses TRBV18 with TRBJ2-4, with 12 positions matching TRBD2. The germline gives CDR1 KGHSH, CDR2 LQKENI. The CDR3 is made up of 19 amino acids. Germline trimming cut 2 bases from V and 7 bases from J; bases unmatched to any gene: 15. CDR3 protein: CASSPLALAGGGRRNIQYF. DNA for the CDR3: TGTGCCAGCTCACCATTGGCACTAGCGGGAGGAGGGAGGCGGAACATTCAGTACTTC.

The chain joins TRBV6-1 to TRBJ2-7; D remains ambiguous. CDR3 size: 11 residues. V gave up 2 bases and J gave up 12 bases, with 11 bases separating them. Per the germline V gene, CDR1 is MNHNS and CDR2 is SASEGT. The CDR3 DNA reads TGTGCCAGCAGTGAATCCGGAGAGTGGTACTTC. Its protein product is CASSESGEWYF.

The genes are TRBV27 and TRBJ2-7; 7 nucleotides line up with TRBD1. CDR3 length equals 13 residues. CDR1 and CDR2 (germline): MNHEY, SMNVEV (reference sequence). Unmatched junction bases numbered 9, after V lost 7 bases and J lost 6 bases. CDR3 in DNA: TGTGCCAGCATTAACAGAGACAGGGCCGAGCAGTACTTC. This translates into CASINRDRAEQYF.

The CDR3 reads CAIRTGGVETQYF. CDR3 DNA sequence: TGTGCCATCAGGACAGGGGGCGTCGAGACCCAGTACTTC. V is TRBV10-3 and J is TRBJ2-5; 10 bases fit TRBD1. The V segment lost 6 bases and the J segment 5 bases; nucleotides outside the gene matches: 3. The CDR3 consists of 13 residues. Germline V gene sequence: CDR1 ENHRY, CDR2 SYGVKD.

The rearrangement links TRBV7-2 to TRBJ1-4, with 8 nucleotides matching TRBD1. The CDR3 runs 13 residues. Germline-derived CDR1 and CDR2 are SGHTA and FQGNSA. V was pared by 8 bases and J by 7 bases, with 6 bases of the junction left unmatched. CDR3 in DNA: TGTGCCAGCCAGGACAGGGAACGTGAAAAACTGTTTTTT. It encodes CASQDREREKLFF.

Of note for this clone: A much larger clone differs from this one at a single base, so this may be a read error. Other DNA sequences in this specimen translate into the identical CDR3. The V call is TRBV9, the J call TRBJ2-3; the match to TRBD2 covers 7 bases. V trimming: 8 bases; J trimming: 2 bases; junction bases outside the gene matches: 8. The CDR3 runs to 14 residues. The germline V gene encodes CDR1 SGDLS and CDR2 YYNGEE. CDR3 protein: CASGTSANTDTQYF. The CDR3 region has the DNA TGTGCCAGTGGCACTAGCGCGAACACAGATACGCAGTATTTT.

With regard to this clone: This specimen includes other DNA sequences encoding the same CDR3. V and J are TRBV4-2 and TRBJ2-3; unclear D gene. V was shortened by 1 base and J by 0 bases, with 8 bases between the two germline ends. This CDR3 contains 15 residues. Per the germline V gene, CDR1 is LGHNA and CDR2 is YNFKEQ. CDR3 residues: CASSQGAASTDTQYF. The CDR3 DNA reads as TGTGCCAGCAGCCAAGGGGCAGCTAGCACAGATACGCAGTATTTT.

V is TRBV2 and J is TRBJ2-2, with D hard to call. The CDR3 covers 14 residues. Germline assignment: CDR1 SNHLY and CDR2 FYNNEI. Trimming removed 7 bases at V and 0 bases at J, with 9 bases between. CDR3 nucleotides: TGTGCCAGCAACGGGCCCGCGAACACCGGGGAGCTGTTTTTT. It yields the protein CASNGPANTGELFF.

Details on this clone: One base separates it from a far larger clone, so it is likely a read error. The rearrangement joins TRBV4-2 to TRBJ1-5, with a possible D match to TRBD1 (5 bases). The J call may be mistaken, given a closer DNA end match to TRBJ2-3. Germline-derived CDR1 and CDR2 are LGHNA and YNFKEQ. This CDR3 has 15 amino acids. The CDR3 nucleotides read TGTGCCAGCAGCCAAGAGTTTTGGGGCAATCAGCCCCAGTATTTT. Translation gives CASSQEFWGNQPQYF.

This clone was picked up a small number of times. A single base is all that separates this from a far larger clone, so a read error is likely. The chain is built from TRBV6-5 and TRBJ2-2, with a tentative D call TRBD2 (6 bases). Germline V gene lookup returns CDR1 MNHEY and CDR2 SVGAGI. The CDR3 is 13 amino acids. The CDR3 region is CASEKGSTGGLFF. The DNA of the CDR3 is TGTGCCAGCGAAAAGGGAAGCACCGGGGGGCTGTTTTTT.

CDR3 amino acids: CASSPRDPVETQYF. The CDR3 DNA sequence: TGTGCCAGTAGTCCCCGGGACCCCGTAGAGACCCAGTACTTC. This chain connects TRBV19 to TRBJ2-5; D is tentatively TRBD1 or TRBD2 (5 bases each). The CDR3 runs 14 residues. The V gene's germline CDR1 is LNHDA and CDR2 SQIVND (reference sequence). V was trimmed by 5 bases and J by 4 bases, leaving 14 bases between them.

Remarks on this clone: A single base is all that separates this from a far larger clone, so a read error is likely. V and J are TRBV9 and TRBJ2-5; 8 bases are shared with TRBD1. This CDR3 is 14 amino acids long. Germline CDR1 SGDLS, CDR2 YYNGEE. The CDR3: CASSAGQGQETKYF. Here the CDR3 DNA reads TGTGCCAGCAGCGCAGGACAGGGCCAAGAGACCAAGTACTTC.

A remark on this clone: A far larger clone is one nucleotide away, so this likely arose from a read error. The chain recombines TRBV7-9 with TRBJ1-5; D is perhaps TRBD1 (6 bases). The length of the CDR3 is 13 residues. The V end was cut by 5 bases, the J end by 6 bases, with 11 bases between. Looked up from germline, CDR1 is SEHNR and CDR2 is FQNEAQ (reference sequence). The CDR3 loop reads CASSRQVSQPQHF. CDR3 coding DNA: TGTGCCAGCAGCCGACAGGTGAGTCAGCCCCAGCATTTT.

On this clone: Possible read error: a much larger clone is one base away. The rearrangement joins TRBV9 to TRBJ2-7; 13 bases agree with TRBD2. CDR3 length equals 14 residues. Germline values: CDR1 SGDLS, CDR2 YYNGEE. The V and J ends lost 4 bases and 5 bases, in that order; junction bases with no gene match: 3. The CDR3 sequence: CASSPGTSGNEQYF. CDR3 coding DNA: TGTGCCAGCAGCCCCGGGACTAGCGGGAACGAGCAGTACTTC. The entire variable domain, with the rest obtained from reference TRBV9 and TRBJ2-7, is as follows: DSGVTQTPKHLITATGQRVTLRCSPRSGDLSVYWYQQSLDQGLQFLIQYYNGEERAKGNILERFSAQQFPDLHSELNLSSLELGDSALYFCASSPGTSGNEQYFGPGTRLTVT.

The chain couples TRBV7-8 to TRBJ1-2, with D possibly matching TRBD1 (5 bases). The V gene's germline CDR1 is SGHVS and CDR2 FQNEAQ. V gave up 1 base and J gave up 13 bases, with 13 bases separating them. The CDR3 has 12 residues. The DNA for the CDR3 is TGTGCCAGCAGCTTAGTGGGGGGGAGAGGCACCTTC. Amino acids: CASSLVGGRGTF.

This clone was observed a few times. The genes are TRBV28 and TRBJ1-1; D unclear. V was clipped by 7 bases and J by 4 bases, with 13 bases between them. Looked up from germline, CDR1 is MDHEN and CDR2 is SYDVKM. This CDR3 contains 13 residues. The CDR3 bases are TGTGCCAGCACCTTTTTGGTGAGCACTGAAGCTTTCTTT. It translates to CASTFLVSTEAFF.